Below are 21 T cell receptor beta chains sequenced from a single sample in a study of blood T cell repertoires in COVID-19. Method: immunoSEQ multiplex PCR; TCRdb's copy keeps in-frame clones and lacks some. The profile shows under 200,000 clones, about 80% of them singletons. Sequenced sample: PBMCs or T cells enriched from blood (not recorded which). These receptors originate from a woman aged 55-69 years with acute COVID-19.

This rearrangement joins TRBV28 to TRBJ1-1; D possibly corresponds to TRBD1 (6 bases). The germline CDR1 and CDR2 sequences are MDHEN and SYDVKM. The CDR3 loop spans 13 amino acids. Trimming pared 5 bases from V and 4 bases from J, leaving 11 bases between. CDR3 sequence (DNA): TGTGCCAGCAGTCCCACAGGGACCACTGAAGCTTTCTTT. As protein: CASSPTGTTEAFF. Combining the CDR3 with reference TRBV28 and TRBJ1-1 gives the whole variable domain DVKVTQSSRYLVKRTGEKVFLECVQDMDHENMFWYRQDPGLGLRLIYFSYDVKMKEKGDIPEGYSVSREKKERFSLILESASTNQTSMYLCASSPTGTTEAFFGQGTRLTVV.

The rearrangement uses TRBV7-2 and TRBJ2-2; TRBD2 matches 7 bases. The CDR3 sequence is 16 residues long. Trimming removed 1 base from V and 4 bases from J; junction bases left unmatched: 6. Germline V gives CDR1 SGHTA, CDR2 FQGNSA. The CDR3 DNA is TGTGCCAGCAGCTTAGTTGGGGGGGATAGCACCGGGGAGCTGTTTTTT. Translated, it gives CASSLVGGDSTGELFF.

Concerning this clone itself: Other DNA sequences from this sample encode an identical CDR3 as well. The chain employs TRBV11-3 and TRBJ2-7; D is possibly TRBD2 (7 bases). CDR3 length: 14 residues. Deletions cut 4 bases from V and 7 bases from J, with 17 bases between. Per germline, CDR1 SGHNT and CDR2 YENEEA. CDR3 region: CASSSRGHGGEQYF. In DNA, the CDR3 is TGTGCCAGCAGCTCACGGGGGCACGGGGGGGAGCAGTACTTC.

The V and J genes are TRBV10-3 and TRBJ1-3; D is possibly TRBD1 (6 bases). The CDR3 consists of 14 residues. Per the germline V gene, CDR1 is ENHRY and CDR2 is SYGVKD. The V and J ends lost 0 bases and 8 bases respectively, with 11 bases between them. The DNA for the CDR3 is TGTGCCATCAGTGAGTCAGGCAGGGGTGACACCATATATTTT. This encodes CAISESGRGDTIYF.

This clone was recorded once. The J gene is TRBJ2-7, the V gene TRBV5-1; perhaps TRBD1 as D (5 bases). Trimming left V 1 base short and J 0 bases short, with 8 bases between. The CDR3 is made up of 14 amino acids. The germline CDR1 and CDR2 sequences are SGHRS and YFSETQ. The CDR3 spells CASSLSDNSYEQYF. The CDR3 DNA follows: TGCGCCAGCAGCTTGTCGGACAACTCCTACGAGCAGTACTTC.

J is TRBJ2-7 and V is TRBV6-5; the match to TRBD1 covers 7 bases. Germline loops: CDR1 MNHEY, CDR2 SVGAGI. This CDR3 is 14 amino acids long. Trimming cost V 6 bases and J 5 bases; bases outside gene matches: 10. The CDR3 DNA sequence: TGTGCCAGCAGACGACAGGGTTTGGATCACGAGCAGTACTTC. Amino acid sequence: CASRRQGLDHEQYF.

The gene calls are TRBV28 and TRBJ2-1; D possibly corresponds to TRBD2 (7 bases). The CDR3 totals 14 residues. Per germline, CDR1 MDHEN and CDR2 SYDVKM. Trimming took off 7 bases at V and 6 bases at J, with 16 bases between the two ends. DNA of the CDR3: TGTGCCAGCACCTCGTGGGGGGGGCCCAATGAGCAGTTCTTC. Translated, it gives CASTSWGGPNEQFF.

The chain has TRBV3-1 (or the pseudogene TRBV3-2) and TRBJ1-1; D ambiguous. CDR1 LGHDT and CDR2 YNNKEL come from the germline V gene (reference sequence). CDR3 size: 14 residues. V was trimmed by 8 bases and J by 4 bases, leaving 17 bases between them. CDR3 residues: CASYESDRGTEAFF. Written as DNA, the CDR3 is TGTGCCAGCTACGAAAGCGACCGGGGCACTGAAGCTTTCTTT.

This chain uses TRBV2 with TRBJ1-5; TRBD1 matches at 7 bases. Germline values: CDR1 SNHLY, CDR2 FYNNEI. Trimming removed 4 bases from V and 7 bases from J; junction bases left unmatched: 7. The CDR3 sequence is 14 residues long. In DNA, the CDR3 is TGTGCCAGCAGTGCACAGGGGATCGAGCAGCCCCAGCATTTT. This encodes CASSAQGIEQPQHF.

This clone is judged medium-sized. The rearrangement links TRBV5-4 to TRBJ1-6; TRBD1 matches 11 bases. Trimming took 0 bases from V and 10 from J; bases not matched to a gene: 6. This CDR3 is 16 amino acids long. The germline CDR1 and CDR2 sequences are SGHNT and YYREEE (reference sequence). CDR3 in DNA: TGTGCCAGCAGCTTGGCCCTAGGACAGGGGGCGTCACCCCTCCACTTT. Translated: CASSLALGQGASPLHF.

This clone was counted a few times. V gene TRBV12-3 or TRBV12-4 combines with J gene TRBJ1-1, with D uncertain. Trimming shortened V by 5 bases and J by 11 bases, and 12 bases separated the two germline ends. CDR3 size: 11 residues. CDR3 in DNA: TGTGCCAGCAGTATCACCTACGTGGCTTTCTTT. The encoded protein is CASSITYVAFF.

The chain has TRBV7-9 and TRBJ1-5; 10 nucleotides match TRBD1. CDR1 SEHNR and CDR2 FQNEAQ come from the germline V gene (reference sequence). V shed 5 bases, J shed 2 bases, and the junction held 9 bases outside the gene matches. The CDR3 consists of 17 residues. CDR3 bases: TGTGCCAGCAGCCCGGGGACAGGGGACGTGGGCAATCAGCCCCAGCATTTT. Its protein is CASSPGTGDVGNQPQHF.

The CDR3 sequence: CASGVRDTTSWPQHF. The CDR3 DNA sequence: TGTGCTAGTGGGGTACGGGACACCACCTCGTGGCCCCAGCATTTT. The rearrangement links TRBV12-5 to TRBJ1-5; TRBD1 might be the D (6 bases). V was trimmed by 6 bases and J by 9 bases, leaving 21 bases between them. Germline assignment: CDR1 LGHNT and CDR2 FRNRAP. This CDR3 comprises 15 residues.

The chain has TRBV11-2 and TRBJ2-4; TRBD2 aligns across 8 bases. This CDR3 has 18 amino acids. Germline CDR1 and CDR2: SGHAT and FQNNGV. Trimming took 5 bases from V and 3 from J; bases not matched to a gene: 15. The CDR3 is CASSQGPESGRVKNIQYF. The CDR3 bases are TGTGCCAGCAGCCAAGGCCCGGAGAGCGGGAGAGTCAAAAACATTCAGTACTTC.

The chain has TRBV6-1 and TRBJ2-1; maybe TRBD2 (5 bases). Trimming took 3 bases from V and 3 from J, leaving 12 bases between them. The CDR3 spans 15 residues. In germline, CDR1 is MNHNS, CDR2 SASEGT. CDR3 amino acids: CASSDGGGRYNEQFF. The CDR3 bases are TGTGCCAGCAGTGACGGTGGAGGTCGCTACAATGAGCAGTTCTTC.

The chain carries TRBV3-1 (or the pseudogene TRBV3-2) and TRBJ2-3, with 7 bases aligning to TRBD2. The CDR3 contains 15 residues. V was clipped by 2 bases and J by 3 bases; unmatched bases: 5. Germline CDR1 LGHDT, CDR2 YNNKEL (reference sequence). CDR3 nucleotides: TGTGCCAGCAGCCAACCCGGGGGAGGGACAGATACGCAGTATTTT. Translated: CASSQPGGGTDTQYF.

The chain couples TRBV20-1 to TRBJ2-2, with D perhaps TRBD1 (6 bases). Germline V gene sequence: CDR1 DFQATT, CDR2 SNEGSKA (reference sequence). V lost 3 bases to trimming and J lost 1 base, with 12 bases between them. The CDR3 sequence is 15 residues long. CDR3 amino acids: CSASTPGQNTGELFF. Here the CDR3 DNA reads TGCAGTGCTAGTACGCCGGGACAGAACACCGGGGAGCTGTTTTTT.

The chain employs TRBV27 and TRBJ1-2; unclear D gene. Trimming removed 4 bases at V and 5 bases at J, with 11 bases between. Germline V gene sequence: CDR1 MNHEY, CDR2 SMNVEV (reference sequence). The CDR3 is 13 residues long. CDR3 DNA: TGTGCCAGCAGTTCCCAGTCGGGTTATGGCTACACCTTC. Protein product: CASSSQSGYGYTF.

V usage is TRBV27 and J usage is TRBJ2-1; a weak D match, TRBD2 (5 bases). The CDR3 runs to 15 residues. Per the germline V gene, CDR1 is MNHEY and CDR2 is SMNVEV (reference sequence). V was trimmed by 0 bases and J by 6 bases, leaving 12 bases between them. CDR3 sequence: CASSLSRASPNEQFF. As DNA, the CDR3 is TGTGCCAGCAGTTTATCGAGGGCCAGCCCCAATGAGCAGTTCTTC.

This rearrangement joins TRBV2 to TRBJ1-2, with 7 bases aligning to TRBD1. The V segment lost 7 bases and the J segment 8 bases; nucleotides outside the gene matches: 10. The CDR3 runs to 13 residues. Germline CDR1 and CDR2: SNHLY and FYNNEI. DNA for the CDR3: TGTGCCAGCACCGGGGTGACAGGGACCGGCTACACCTTC. Encoded protein: CASTGVTGTGYTF.

This clone was seen more than once but under ten times. The rearrangement uses TRBV11-2 and TRBJ1-1, with 7 bases matching TRBD1. The CDR3 consists of 13 residues. After removal of 6 bases from V and 9 bases from J, the junction contained 10 bases not matched to a gene. Germline CDR1 SGHAT, CDR2 FQNNGV. The CDR3 loop is CASRPQTGFKAFF. Here the CDR3 DNA reads TGTGCCAGCAGGCCGCAGACAGGGTTTAAAGCTTTCTTT.